The T cell receptor beta chain under discussion was sequenced for a study of T cells in Graves' hyperthyroidism and ophthalmopathy. From RNA transcripts, TCR beta CDR3 regions were amplified. HTBI primers were employed in a first-round RT-PCR of the TCR CDR3. TCRdb analysed the multiplex PCR reads with MiXCR anew, one entry per CDR3 protein. The sample lists hundreds of thousands of distinct CDR3 sequences, approximately 15% occurring once. Trimming cost V 3 bases and J 7 bases, with 17 bases left between them. Germline loops: CDR1 SGHRS, CDR2 YFSETQ. CDR3 length equals 15 residues. The rearrangement uses TRBV5-1 and TRBJ2-1, with TRBD1 as a possible D gene (5 bases). The TCR comes from a woman aged 45 to 65 with Graves' ophthalmopathy. The specimen sequenced was blood. The CDR3, as DNA: TGCGCCAGCAGCTCGGGCAGGGTGTACGGGAATGAGCAGTTCTTC. Protein product: CASSSGRVYGNEQFF.